Listed here are 17 T cell receptor beta chains from one sample, sequenced in a study of cytomegalovirus exposure and HLA in healthy donors. Vbeta (60) and Jbeta (13) primers were used in the PCR. Generated by immunoSEQ multiplex PCR, the TCRdb table keeps only in-frame clones and is missing some. Its table lists tens of thousands of clones. Sequenced sample: PBMCs. Source of these receptors: a female donor in good health and CMV-seropositive.

The chain recombines TRBV6-6 with TRBJ2-7; possibly TRBD1 for D (6 bases). The CDR3 covers 15 residues. The ends were cut back, 6 bases at V and 3 bases at J, with 18 bases in the middle. Germline CDR1 is MNHNY and CDR2 is SVGAGI (reference sequence). The CDR3 coding sequence is TGTGCCAGCAGCCTACAGGGAACAATGCGCTACGAGCAGTACTTC. Its translation: CASSLQGTMRYEQYF.

The V call is TRBV9, the J call TRBJ1-1, with TRBD1 as a possible D gene (5 bases). V was trimmed by 4 bases and J by 4 bases, leaving 14 bases between them. The length of the CDR3 is 14 residues. Germline values: CDR1 SGDLS, CDR2 YYNGEE. CDR3 sequence: CASSPRAGGTEAFF. The CDR3 coding sequence is TGTGCCAGCAGCCCTCGGGCGGGGGGCACTGAAGCTTTCTTT.

Measured by frequency, this clone is medium-sized. This rearrangement joins TRBV7-2 to TRBJ2-5; 9 bases are shared with TRBD1. The V gene end was trimmed by 5 bases and the J gene end by 5 bases; junction bases not matched to a gene: 9. CDR1 is SGHTA and CDR2 is FQGNSA in the germline V gene. This CDR3 spans 15 amino acids. CDR3 in DNA: TGTGCCAGCAGCCCCGGGACAGGGTTTGGGGAGACCCAGTACTTC. This encodes CASSPGTGFGETQYF.

The chain links TRBV4-1 to TRBJ2-5; 16 nucleotides agree with TRBD2. The CDR3 length is 17 residues. The germline V gene encodes CDR1 MGHRA and CDR2 YSYEKL. With 4 bases clipped from V and 4 bases from J, the junction kept 6 bases outside the gene matches. CDR3 residues: CASSPGLAGGPLETQYF. CDR3 DNA: TGCGCCAGCAGCCCGGGACTAGCGGGAGGGCCATTAGAGACCCAGTACTTC.

V is TRBV7-2 and J is TRBJ2-7, with D possibly matching TRBD1 (5 bases). The CDR3 length is 14 residues. Germline V gene data show CDR1 as SGHTA and CDR2 as FQGNSA. V was shortened by 5 bases and J by 5 bases, with 16 bases between the two germline ends. The chain's CDR3 is CASSPRKGPDEQYF. The CDR3 DNA sequence: TGTGCCAGCAGCCCTCGCAAGGGGCCGGACGAGCAGTACTTC.

Of note for this clone: The sample carries other DNA sequences with the same CDR3. The chain joins TRBV6-5 to TRBJ2-7; D is possibly TRBD1 (6 bases). The germline gives CDR1 MNHEY, CDR2 SVGAGI. Trimming shortened V by 0 bases and J by 3 bases, and 12 bases separated the two germline ends. The CDR3 length is 15 residues. CDR3 loop: CASSYSPTGIYEQYF. The DNA of the CDR3 is TGTGCCAGCAGTTACTCCCCGACAGGAATCTACGAGCAGTACTTC.

This rearrangement joins TRBV18 to TRBJ2-1; 9 bases map to TRBD2. Germline V gene data show CDR1 as KGHSH and CDR2 as LQKENI. The CDR3 spans 15 residues. Trimming took 7 bases from V and 1 from J; bases not matched to a gene: 5. Here the CDR3 reads CASLGTSRSYNEQFF. The CDR3 nucleotides are TGTGCCAGCTTAGGGACTAGCCGGTCCTACAATGAGCAGTTCTTC. Full variable domain (remainder filled in from reference TRBV18 and TRBJ2-1): NAGVMQNPRHLVRRRGQEARLRCSPMKGHSHVYWYRQLPEEGLKFMVYLQKENIIDESGMPKERFSAEFPKEGPSILRIQQVVRGDSAAYFCASLGTSRSYNEQFFGPGTRLTVL.

V is TRBV6-5 and J is TRBJ2-7; maybe TRBD1 (6 bases). CDR3 length: 14 amino acids. The germline V gene encodes CDR1 MNHEY and CDR2 SVGAGI. V was trimmed by 6 bases and J by 0 bases, leaving 12 bases between them. CDR3 nucleotides: TGTGCCAGCAGCGGGACAAGGAGCTCCTACGAGCAGTACTTC. Protein product: CASSGTRSSYEQYF.

This chain joins TRBV4-1 and TRBJ2-7, with 9 bases aligning to TRBD2. The germline V gene encodes CDR1 MGHRA and CDR2 YSYEKL. J gave up 1 base and V 3 bases, and 7 bases lay outside the gene matches. The CDR3 is 16 amino acids. The CDR3 DNA is TGCGCCAGCAGCCAGGCAGCGGGGGGCAGATCCTACGAGCAGTACTTC. It encodes CASSQAAGGRSYEQYF.

The V and J genes are TRBV4-1 and TRBJ1-4, with TRBD1 identical over 10 bases. The J segment lost 7 bases and the V segment lost 5 bases, leaving 10 bases of the junction unmatched. This CDR3 comprises 16 residues. Germline CDR1 and CDR2: MGHRA and YSYEKL. CDR3: CASSATGGALGEKLFF. The CDR3 DNA sequence: TGCGCCAGCAGCGCGACAGGGGGCGCGCTCGGTGAAAAACTGTTTTTT.

The J gene is TRBJ2-6, the V gene TRBV6-5; D remains unclear. V was pared by 1 base and J by 1 base, with 2 bases between. Germline values: CDR1 MNHEY, CDR2 SVGAGI. This CDR3 has 14 amino acids. CDR3 loop: CASSYLSGANVLTF. Here the CDR3 DNA reads TGTGCCAGCAGTTACTTATCTGGGGCCAACGTCCTGACTTTC.

The chain couples TRBV4-1 to TRBJ1-1; D perhaps matches TRBD1 (5 bases). Germline CDR1 reads MGHRA; CDR2 reads YSYEKL. Trimming shortened V by 5 bases and J by 4 bases, and 14 bases separated the two germline ends. This CDR3 comprises 14 residues. CDR3 DNA: TGCGCCAGCAGCTCACAGACAGACGCCACTGAAGCTTTCTTT. Encoded protein: CASSSQTDATEAFF.

The chain carries TRBV5-1 and TRBJ2-7; 7 bases are shared with TRBD1. J lost 0 bases, V lost 4 bases, and 7 bases had no gene match. From germline, CDR1 is SGHRS and CDR2 YFSETQ. CDR3 size: 15 residues. CDR3 sequence (DNA): TGCGCCAGCAGCAAGGGACAGCTAAGCTCCTACGAGCAGTACTTC. Translation: CASSKGQLSSYEQYF.

The chain employs TRBV6-6 and TRBJ1-5, with 7 bases lining up with TRBD1. V shed 6 bases and J 2 bases; nucleotides not matched to a gene: 10. The germline CDR1 and CDR2 sequences are MNHNY and SVGAGI (reference sequence). The CDR3 consists of 16 residues. The CDR3 protein is CASSHMDRLGNQPQHF. As DNA, the CDR3 is TGTGCCAGCAGCCACATGGACAGGCTGGGCAATCAGCCCCAGCATTTT.

This rearrangement joins TRBV5-1 to TRBJ2-1, with D possibly TRBD2 on 5 matching bases. Germline-derived CDR1 and CDR2 are SGHRS and YFSETQ. The V gene lost 5 bases and the J gene lost 2 bases, with 11 bases spanning the gap. This CDR3 spans 14 amino acids. CDR3 in DNA: TGCGCCAGCAGGGAGGCGGAGACCTACAATGAGCAGTTCTTC. Its translation is CASREAETYNEQFF.

The rearrangement joins TRBV7-9 to TRBJ2-2; 8 bases are a match to TRBD1. V shed 4 bases and J 0 bases; nucleotides not matched to a gene: 1. The CDR3 loop spans 15 amino acids. CDR1 SEHNR and CDR2 FQNEAQ come from the germline V gene (reference sequence). The CDR3 region is CASSSDRANTGELFF. The CDR3 coding sequence is TGTGCCAGCAGCTCGGACAGGGCGAACACCGGGGAGCTGTTTTTT.

V gene TRBV27 combines with J gene TRBJ2-7; D is perhaps TRBD2 (5 bases). The V end was cut by 3 bases, the J end by 3 bases, with 12 bases between. Germline V gives CDR1 MNHEY, CDR2 SMNVEV (reference sequence). The CDR3 runs to 14 residues. CDR3 protein: CASSFEGSGYEQYF. In DNA form, the CDR3 reads TGTGCCAGCAGTTTTGAGGGTTCGGGCTACGAGCAGTACTTC.